This T cell receptor (beta chain) is from a study of cytomegalovirus exposure and HLA in healthy donors. Study-wide points: The only immune exposure information that was available was CMV serostatus. As a later analysis revealed, the rate of TCR association differed by HLA locus, with DRB1 most and HLA-C fewest.

The PCR employed 60 Vbeta primers together with 13 Jbeta primers. Data came from immunoSEQ multiplex PCR; TCRdb stores just in-frame clones and leaves some out. The table has 30,000 to 40,000 clones, 86% seen once. A note on this clone: The antigen remains unidentified.

Germline lookup yields CDR1 LNHDA and CDR2 SQIVND (reference sequence). Trimming cost V 7 bases and J 4 bases, with 14 bases left between them. This CDR3 comprises 14 residues. This clonotype was obtained from a woman aged 40-49 years in good health and CMV-seropositive. The chain carries TRBV19 and TRBJ2-1; a possible D gene is TRBD1 (6 bases). The sample comprised PBMCs. The CDR3 protein is CASTPGTPYNEQFF. The CDR3 coding sequence is TGTGCCAGTACCCCCGGGACACCTTACAATGAGCAGTTCTTC.